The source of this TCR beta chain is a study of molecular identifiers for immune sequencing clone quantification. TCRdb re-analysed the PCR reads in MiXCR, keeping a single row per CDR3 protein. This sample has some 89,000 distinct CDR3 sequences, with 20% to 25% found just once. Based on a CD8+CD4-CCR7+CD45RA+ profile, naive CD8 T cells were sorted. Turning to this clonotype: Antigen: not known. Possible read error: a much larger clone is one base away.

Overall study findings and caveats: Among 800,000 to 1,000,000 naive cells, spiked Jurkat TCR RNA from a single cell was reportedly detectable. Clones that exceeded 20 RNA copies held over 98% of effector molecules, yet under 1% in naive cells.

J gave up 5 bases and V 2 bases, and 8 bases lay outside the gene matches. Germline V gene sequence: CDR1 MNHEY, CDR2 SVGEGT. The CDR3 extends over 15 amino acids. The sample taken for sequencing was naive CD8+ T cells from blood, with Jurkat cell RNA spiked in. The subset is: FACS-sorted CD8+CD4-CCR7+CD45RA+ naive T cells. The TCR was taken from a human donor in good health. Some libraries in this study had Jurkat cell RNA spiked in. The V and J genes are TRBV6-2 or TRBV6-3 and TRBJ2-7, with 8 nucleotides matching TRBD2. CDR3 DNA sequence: TGTGCCAGCAGTTACCCCGGGAGGGCAGTAAACGAGCAGTACTTC. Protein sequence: CASSYPGRAVNEQYF.